Listed below are T cell receptor beta chains from one sample, sequenced in a study of blood T cell repertoires in COVID-19. Here immunoSEQ multiplex PCR was the method, and the copy in TCRdb shows in-frame clones only, minus some. The table shows about 180,000 clones, with roughly nine tenths occurring only once. What was sequenced was peripheral blood. These receptors all stem from a man between 18 and 35 years old who had recovered from COVID-19. Each CDR3 is given with its conserved first and last residue. D genes are given only for firm matches. The size entry is marked missing in some rows and otherwise reads once, few, many or a size class.

clone size,D gene,J gene,V gene,CDR3 protein,CDR3 DNA
-,TRBD2,TRBJ2-7,TRBV18,CASSQGLAGIYEQYF,TGTGCCAGCTCACAAGGACTAGCGGGGATCTACGAGCAGTACTTC
-,-,TRBJ1-4,TRBV5-8,CASSFGRGATNEKLFF,TGTGCCAGCAGCTTTGGGAGGGGTGCAACTAATGAAAAACTGTTTTTT
-,TRBD2,TRBJ2-1,TRBV3-1/TRBV3-2,CASSPTSGGGRAYNEQFF,TGTGCCAGCAGCCCTACTTCGGGGGGCGGGAGGGCCTACAATGAGCAGTTCTTC
-,-,TRBJ1-1,TRBV19,CASSTGWIEAFF,TGTGCCAGTAGTACGGGATGGATTGAAGCTTTCTTT
-,TRBD1,TRBJ2-3,TRBV27,CASSSTGTGGRDTQYF,TGTGCCAGCAGTTCAACCGGGACAGGGGGCAGAGATACGCAGTATTTT
-,-,TRBJ1-5,TRBV25-1,CASRGSNQPQHF,TGTGCCAGCCGGGGGAGCAATCAGCCCCAGCATTTT
-,TRBD1,TRBJ2-7,TRBV4-1,CASSPGTVTYEQYF,TGCGCCAGCAGCCCAGGGACAGTTACCTACGAGCAGTACTTC
-,-,TRBJ2-7,TRBV25-1,CASSEQSGTLRGVNF,TGTGCCAGCAGTGAGCAGTCGGGGACACTACGAGGGGTAAACTTC
-,TRBD1,TRBJ2-7,TRBV7-8,CASSLWTGGDEQYF,TGTGCCAGCAGCCTCTGGACAGGGGGTGACGAGCAGTACTTC
-,-,TRBJ2-2,TRBV6-2/TRBV6-3,CASSGQLNTGELFF,TGTGCCAGCAGTGGACAGTTGAACACCGGGGAGCTGTTTTTT
-,-,TRBJ2-3,TRBV7-8,CASSLTSFPSSTDTQYF,TGTGCCAGCAGCTTAACTAGCTTTCCTTCTAGCACAGATACGCAGTATTTT
-,-,TRBJ1-6,TRBV28,CASRDFPSPLHF,TGTGCCAGCCGGGACTTTCCCTCACCCCTCCACTTT
-,TRBD2,TRBJ2-3,TRBV9,CASSVGREGDTQYF,TGTGCCAGCAGCGTAGGAAGGGAGGGAGATACGCAGTATTTT
-,TRBD2,TRBJ2-1,TRBV9,CASSVVSAGALGNEQFF,TGTGCCAGCAGCGTAGTGTCCGCGGGAGCGTTGGGGAATGAGCAGTTCTTC
-,-,TRBJ2-5,TRBV7-2,CASRLTGKGTQYF,TGTGCCAGCAGGCTAACAGGGAAGGGGACCCAGTACTTC
-,-,TRBJ2-1,TRBV27,CASSHSANLRVPSYNEQFF,TGTGCCAGCAGCCACTCCGCCAACTTGCGGGTCCCGTCCTACAATGAGCAGTTCTTC
-,TRBD1,TRBJ1-2,TRBV19,CASTRQGLYGYTF,TGTGCCAGTACCCGACAGGGACTCTATGGCTACACCTTC
few,-,TRBJ1-1,TRBV4-1,CASSQDMGMNTEAFF,TGCGCCAGCAGCCAAGATATGGGCATGAACACTGAAGCTTTCTTT
-,TRBD2,TRBJ2-7,TRBV7-2,CASSSASGSSYEQYF,TGTGCCAGCAGTAGTGCGAGCGGGAGCTCCTACGAGCAGTACTTC
-,-,TRBJ1-2,TRBV11-1,CASSLSGGGYTF,TGTGCCAGCAGCTTAAGCGGGGGTGGCTACACCTTC
-,-,TRBJ1-6,TRBV5-5,CASSLGTAAYSPLHF,TGTGCCAGCAGCTTGGGAACAGCGGCTTATTCACCCCTCCACTTT
-,-,TRBJ1-2,TRBV28,CASSFHGWGYTF,TGTGCCAGCAGTTTCCACGGTTGGGGCTACACCTTC